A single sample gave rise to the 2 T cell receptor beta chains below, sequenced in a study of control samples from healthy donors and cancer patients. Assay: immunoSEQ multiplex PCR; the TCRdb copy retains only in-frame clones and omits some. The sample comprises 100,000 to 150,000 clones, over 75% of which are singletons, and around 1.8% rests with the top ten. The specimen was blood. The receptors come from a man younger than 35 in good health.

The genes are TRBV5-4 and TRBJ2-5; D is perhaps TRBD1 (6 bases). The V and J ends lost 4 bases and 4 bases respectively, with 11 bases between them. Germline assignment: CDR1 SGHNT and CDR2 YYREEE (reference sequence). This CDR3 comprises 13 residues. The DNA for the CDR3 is TGTGCCAGCAGCCGAACAGGGTCAGAGACCCAGTACTTC. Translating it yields CASSRTGSETQYF.

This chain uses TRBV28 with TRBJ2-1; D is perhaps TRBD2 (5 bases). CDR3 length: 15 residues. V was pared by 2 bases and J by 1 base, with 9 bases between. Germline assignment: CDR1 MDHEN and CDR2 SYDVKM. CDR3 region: CASSLGGGSYNEQFF. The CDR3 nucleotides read TGTGCCAGCAGTTTAGGCGGCGGGTCCTACAATGAGCAGTTCTTC. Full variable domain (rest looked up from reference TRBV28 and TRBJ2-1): DVKVTQSSRYLVKRTGEKVFLECVQDMDHENMFWYRQDPGLGLRLIYFSYDVKMKEKGDIPEGYSVSREKKERFSLILESASTNQTSMYLCASSLGGGSYNEQFFGPGTRLTVL.